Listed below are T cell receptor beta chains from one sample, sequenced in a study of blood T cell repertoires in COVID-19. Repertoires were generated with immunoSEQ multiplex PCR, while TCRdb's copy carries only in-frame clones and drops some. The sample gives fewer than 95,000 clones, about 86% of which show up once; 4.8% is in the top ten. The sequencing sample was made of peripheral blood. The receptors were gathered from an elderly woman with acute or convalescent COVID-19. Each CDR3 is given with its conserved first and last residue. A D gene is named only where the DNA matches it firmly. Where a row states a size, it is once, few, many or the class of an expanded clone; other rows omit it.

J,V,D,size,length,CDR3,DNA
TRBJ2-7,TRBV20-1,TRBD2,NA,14,CSASRPSGVYEQYF,TGCAGTGCTAGTAGACCTAGCGGAGTCTACGAGCAGTACTTC
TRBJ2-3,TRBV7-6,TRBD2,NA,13,CASSRGGTDTQYF,TGTGCCAGCAGCCGGGGGGGCACAGATACGCAGTATTTT
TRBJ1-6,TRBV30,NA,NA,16,CAWSVSGGTDNSPLHF,TGTGCCTGGAGTGTATCTGGCGGAACGGATAATTCACCCCTCCACTTT
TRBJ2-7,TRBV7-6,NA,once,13,CASSQRAMEGQYF,TGTGCCAGCAGTCAGCGGGCCATGGAAGGGCAGTACTTC
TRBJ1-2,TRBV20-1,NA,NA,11,CSATGVSGYTF,TGCAGTGCTACCGGGGTTTCGGGCTACACCTTC
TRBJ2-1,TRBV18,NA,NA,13,CASSPWGVNEQFF,TGTGCCAGCTCACCATGGGGGGTCAATGAGCAGTTCTTC
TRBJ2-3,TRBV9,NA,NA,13,CASSVAGADTQYF,TGTGCCAGCAGCGTAGCCGGAGCGGATACGCAGTATTTT
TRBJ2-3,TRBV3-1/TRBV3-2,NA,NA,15,CASSQEGGSTDTQYF,TGTGCCAGCAGCCAAGAGGGGGGATCCACAGATACGCAGTATTTT
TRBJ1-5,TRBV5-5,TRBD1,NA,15,CASSYSGTGNQPQHF,TGTGCCAGCAGTTACTCCGGGACAGGGAATCAGCCCCAGCATTTT
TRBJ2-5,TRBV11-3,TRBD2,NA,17,CASSLSGGARVGETQYF,TGTGCCAGCAGCTTATCCGGGGGGGCCCGCGTTGGGGAGACCCAGTACTTC
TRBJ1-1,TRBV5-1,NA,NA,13,CASSGQLNTEAFF,TGCGCCAGCTCCGGACAGCTGAACACTGAAGCTTTCTTT
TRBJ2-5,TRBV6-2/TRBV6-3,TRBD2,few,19,CASSLYKTGTSGAKETQYF,TGTGCCAGCAGTTTATATAAAACCGGGACTAGCGGGGCCAAAGAGACCCAGTACTTC
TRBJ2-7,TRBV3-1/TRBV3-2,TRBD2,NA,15,CASSQSGSFSYEQYF,TGTGCCAGCAGCCAGAGCGGGAGTTTCTCCTACGAGCAGTACTTC
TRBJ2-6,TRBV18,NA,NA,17,CASSPTGVPPGANVLTF,TGTGCCAGCTCACCAACCGGGGTGCCCCCTGGGGCCAACGTCCTGACTTTC
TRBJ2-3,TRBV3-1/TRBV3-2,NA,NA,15,CASSQDIALPDTQYF,TGTGCCAGCAGCCAAGATATAGCGCTTCCAGATACGCAGTATTTT
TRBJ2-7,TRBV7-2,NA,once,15,CASSLGHQTGPEQYF,TGTGCCAGCAGCTTAGGCCATCAGACAGGTCCCGAGCAGTACTTC
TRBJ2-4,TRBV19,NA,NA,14,CASSIRGAGNIQYF,TGTGCCAGTAGTATACGGGGGGCTGGAAACATTCAGTACTTC
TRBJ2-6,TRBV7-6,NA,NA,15,CASSSENSGANVLTF,TGTGCCAGCAGCTCAGAAAACTCTGGGGCCAACGTCCTGACTTTC
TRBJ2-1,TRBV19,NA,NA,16,CASSIRYEGSYNEQFF,TGTGCCAGTAGTATTAGATACGAGGGCTCCTACAATGAGCAGTTCTTC
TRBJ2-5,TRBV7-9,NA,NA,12,CASSLVAWTQYF,TGTGCCAGCAGCTTGGTTGCGTGGACCCAGTACTTC
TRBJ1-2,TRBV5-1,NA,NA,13,CASSLGDSLGYTF,TGCGCCAGCAGCTTGGGTGACAGCCTTGGCTACACCTTC
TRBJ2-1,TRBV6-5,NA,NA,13,CASIWQFSHEQFF,TGTGCCAGCATATGGCAGTTTTCCCATGAGCAGTTCTTC
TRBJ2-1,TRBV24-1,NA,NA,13,CATSDSDHNEQFF,TGTGCCACCAGTGATAGCGATCATAATGAGCAGTTCTTC
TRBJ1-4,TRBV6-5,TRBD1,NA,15,CASSYGQGGNEKLFF,TGTGCCAGCAGTTACGGACAGGGAGGGAATGAAAAACTGTTTTTT
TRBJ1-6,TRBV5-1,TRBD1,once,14,CASSSGTGKSPLHF,TGCGCCAGCAGCTCCGGGACAGGGAAATCACCCCTCCACTTT
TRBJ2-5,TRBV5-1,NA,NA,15,CASSLDRGAGETQYF,TGCGCCAGCAGCTTGGATCGGGGGGCGGGAGAGACCCAGTACTTC
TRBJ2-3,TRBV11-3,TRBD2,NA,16,CASSSPPSGRTDTQYF,TGTGCCAGCAGCTCCCCCCCTAGCGGGCGCACAGATACGCAGTATTTT
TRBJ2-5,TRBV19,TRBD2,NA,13,CASSILAAETQYF,TGTGCCAGTAGTATACTAGCGGCCGAGACCCAGTACTTC
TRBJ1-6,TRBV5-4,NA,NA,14,CASSLGTGDSPLHF,TGTGCCAGCAGCTTAGGCACGGGGGATTCACCCCTCCACTTT
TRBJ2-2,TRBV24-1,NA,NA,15,CATSDRDSPTGELFF,TGTGCCACCAGTGATCGGGACTCGCCAACCGGGGAGCTGTTTTTT
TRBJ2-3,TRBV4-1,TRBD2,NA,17,CASSQDGGAGGGDTQYF,TGCGCCAGCAGCCAAGATGGTGGAGCGGGAGGGGGGGATACGCAGTATTTT
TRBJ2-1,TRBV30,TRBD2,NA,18,CAWSAPSPGLAGGNEQFF,TGTGCCTGGAGTGCCCCCAGCCCGGGACTAGCGGGAGGCAATGAGCAGTTCTTC
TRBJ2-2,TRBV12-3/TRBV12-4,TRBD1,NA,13,CASSLTGVGELFF,TGTGCCAGCAGTTTGACAGGGGTCGGGGAGCTGTTTTTT
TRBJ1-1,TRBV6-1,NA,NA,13,CASSEGLYTEAFF,TGTGCCAGCAGTGAGGGACTGTACACTGAAGCTTTCTTT
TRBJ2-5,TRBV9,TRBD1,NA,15,CASSPGTGGSETQYF,TGTGCCAGCAGCCCGGGGACAGGGGGTTCAGAGACCCAGTACTTC